The TCR beta chain under discussion was sequenced for a study of T cell responses to AZD1222 COVID-19 vaccine. Overall study findings and caveats: Seropositive at baseline were only a handful of AZD1222 recipients. Recipients of two AZD1222 doses showed rising Spike-specific TCR breadth and depth. Mapped onto spike, vaccine-associated CD4 TCRs spanned it and were dominant at 160-218 and 743-854. Clonal diversity may have been underestimated in mostly white British donors.

A remark on this clone: The antigen remains unidentified.

This table comes from immunoSEQ multiplex PCR, and its TCRdb copy is limited to in-frame clones, with some not included. The table includes almost 70,000 clones, approximately 80% detected once. The V and J ends lost 0 bases and 0 bases respectively, with 8 bases between them. This CDR3 region has 15 residues. The V gene's germline CDR1 is LGHDT and CDR2 YNNKEL (reference sequence). The source was peripheral blood, collected 28 days after the second AZD1222 dose. This chain joins TRBV3-1 (or the pseudogene TRBV3-2) and TRBJ1-1; no reliable D call. This receptor was taken from an adult who received the AZD1222 COVID-19 vaccine. Here the CDR3 DNA reads TGTGCCAGCAGCCAAGAAACACGAGTGAACACTGAAGCTTTCTTT. Residues: CASSQETRVNTEAFF.